This entry features one TCR beta chain sequence. This entry is derived from a study of control samples from healthy donors and cancer patients. The data were produced by immunoSEQ multiplex PCR, yet TCRdb's version contains in-frame clones alone and is incomplete. In the table there are over 75,000 clones, around 85% of which are singletons. V gave up 3 bases and J gave up 3 bases; unmatched junction bases: 2. CDR3 length: 15 residues. Germline V gene lookup returns CDR1 SGDLS and CDR2 YYNGEE. Sequencing was performed on blood. The chain has TRBV9 and TRBJ2-2; TRBD2 matches at 10 bases. The receptor's source is a man aged 25 to 40 in good health. The CDR3 reads CASSALAGHTGELFF. DNA for the CDR3: TGTGCCAGCAGCGCACTAGCGGGGCACACCGGGGAGCTGTTTTTT.